This note documents a single T cell receptor (beta chain) sequence. What it recognizes is unknown. The CDR3 totals 15 residues. Germline CDR1 GTSNPN, CDR2 SVGIG (reference sequence). Trimming cost V 2 bases and J 2 bases; bases outside gene matches: 8. This entry is derived from a study of cytomegalovirus exposure and HLA in healthy donors. PCR used 60 Vbeta primers and 13 Jbeta primers. Repertoires were generated with immunoSEQ multiplex PCR, while TCRdb's copy carries only in-frame clones and drops some. In the table there are more than 250,000 clones, around nine tenths of which are singletons. Findings of the study overall: Later analysis identified a missense DCLRE1C variant that was linked to TCR beta V- and J-gene trimming. TCR beta V segments were, for the most part, productive about 90% or about 30% of the time in an earlier analysis. A later analysis reportedly found that, within productive TCRs, an Asian-associated ancestry cluster had fewer N-insertions than the mean observed across the approximately 660 donors. Donor immune exposure was known only as CMV serostatus.

The sequence came from a woman aged 18-30 years in good health and CMV-seronegative. The chain is built from TRBV30 and TRBJ2-7; 8 bases match TRBD2. The sample was PBMCs. The DNA of the CDR3 is TGTGCCTGGAGTCTTTTACCGGGGGGGGCCTACGAGCAGTACTTC. This sequence encodes CAWSLLPGGAYEQYF.